The 28 T cell receptor beta chains reported below all come from one sample, sequenced in a study of blood T cells in healthy people across ages. Primed by a sample-barcoded 5' primer and a J-beta primer mix, a second PCR proceeded for 7 to 11 cycles. TCRdb analysed the 5' RACE reads with MiXCR anew, one entry per CDR3 protein. The sample yields about 1.8 million distinct CDR3 sequences, just under 50% seen once. Sequenced: blood. The receptors here all came from a woman aged 40-49 years in good health.

V gene TRBV7-9 combines with J gene TRBJ2-7, with 7 positions matching TRBD2. The CDR3 runs 15 residues. Germline trimming cut 5 bases from V and 3 bases from J; bases unmatched to any gene: 10. Germline V CDR1 and CDR2: SEHNR, FQNEAQ (reference sequence). The CDR3 nucleotides read TGTGCCAGCAGCCCCCACCTCTGGGGGGGCTACGAGCAGTACTTC. Amino acids: CASSPHLWGGYEQYF.

The chain uses TRBV10-3 and TRBJ2-7, with D hard to call. V was pared by 7 bases and J by 5 bases, with 21 bases between. This CDR3 contains 15 residues. In germline, CDR1 is ENHRY, CDR2 SYGVKD. CDR3 in DNA: TGTGCCATCACTAAGACGGACGCGTCTCTCGACGAGCAGTACTTC. Protein: CAITKTDASLDEQYF.

This chain joins TRBV6-6 and TRBJ2-7, with a tentative D call TRBD1 (6 bases). Germline lookup yields CDR1 MNHNY and CDR2 SVGAGI (reference sequence). The CDR3 contains 14 residues. Trimming took 2 bases from V and 10 from J, leaving 18 bases between them. CDR3: CASSYMGALETQYV. DNA of the CDR3: TGTGCCAGCAGTTACATGGGGGCTTTGGAGACCCAGTACGTC.

This chain links TRBV20-1 with TRBJ2-1; 10 bases map to TRBD2. The J call may be incorrect, as the DNA end agrees better with TRBJ2-7. Germline V gene data show CDR1 as DFQATT and CDR2 as SNEGSKA (reference sequence). The CDR3 contains 15 residues. CDR3 region: CSARILAGSHNEQYF. DNA for the CDR3: TGCAGTGCTAGGATACTAGCGGGGTCTCACAATGAGCAGTACTTC.

Many counts were recorded for this clonotype. The chain links TRBV12-3 or TRBV12-4 to TRBJ2-5; 10 positions match TRBD1. This CDR3 has 15 amino acids. The V gene end was trimmed by 6 bases and the J gene end by 0 bases; junction bases not matched to a gene: 4. The CDR3 bases are TGTGCCAGCAGCAAAGGACAGGGGGACCAAGAGACCCAGTACTTC. Its translation: CASSKGQGDQETQYF.

In regard to this clonotype: Relative to the germline gene, one junction end is altered; a read error may explain this. The genes are TRBV7-2 and TRBJ2-5; D not certain. This CDR3 contains 13 residues. Germline CDR1 SGHTA, CDR2 FQGNSA. The CDR3 sequence is CVSSYDRSETQYF. The CDR3 DNA follows: TGTGTCAGCAGCTACGACCGGTCCGAGACCCAGTACTTC.

This chain connects TRBV6-2 or TRBV6-3 to TRBJ2-5; D is undetermined. CDR3 length equals 12 residues. Germline values: CDR1 MNHEY, CDR2 SVGEGT. The ends were cut back, 1 base at V and 5 bases at J, with 5 bases in the middle. The DNA of the CDR3 is TGTGCCAGCAGTTACTTACCTGAGACCCAGTACTTC. This codes for CASSYLPETQYF.

The V call is TRBV20-1, the J call TRBJ1-2, with D tentatively TRBD1 (5 bases). V was trimmed by 6 bases and J by 4 bases, leaving 12 bases between them. The germline CDR1 and CDR2 sequences are DFQATT and SNEGSKA (reference sequence). The CDR3 consists of 12 residues. CDR3 sequence (DNA): TGCAGTGCGAACGGCGGGGGCTATGGCTACACCTTC. Its translation: CSANGGGYGYTF.

Turning to this clonotype: A read error may account for a junction end that differs from germline. The V and J genes are TRBV20-1 and TRBJ2-1; D is ambiguous. This CDR3 spans 12 amino acids. Germline loops: CDR1 DFQATT, CDR2 SNEGSKA (reference sequence). Here the CDR3 DNA reads TGCAGTGCCCCCCCCCTTGGAAATGAGCGGTTCTTC. This translates into CSAPPLGNERFF.

This clonotype appeared a few times. The chain links TRBV7-9 to TRBJ2-1, with D perhaps TRBD2 (5 bases). CDR1 is SEHNR and CDR2 is FQNEAQ in the germline V gene (reference sequence). Trimming took off 1 base at V and 1 base at J, with 17 bases between the two ends. There are 18 residues in the CDR3. Here the CDR3 DNA reads TGTGCCAGCAGCTTAGAGTCTACGTTCGGGGTTTCCTACAATGAGCAGTTCTTC. This gives the protein CASSLESTFGVSYNEQFF.

This clonotype was observed a single time. The chain links TRBV20-1 to TRBJ2-7; TRBD1 or TRBD2 may be the D gene (5 bases each). CDR1 DFQATT and CDR2 SNEGSKA come from the germline V gene (reference sequence). V lost 3 bases and J lost 1, with 13 bases in between. This CDR3 region has 14 residues. CDR3 sequence: CSASPGTDSYEQYF. The CDR3 DNA sequence: TGCAGTGCTAGCCCCGGGACGGATTCCTACGAGCAGTACTTC.

The chain joins TRBV20-1 to TRBJ1-2; possibly TRBD1 for D (5 bases). The germline CDR1 and CDR2 sequences are DFQATT and SNEGSKA (reference sequence). The CDR3 spans 13 residues. V dropped 3 bases and J dropped 3 bases, with 11 bases sitting between them. The CDR3 region is CSASGGGDYGYTF. CDR3 sequence (DNA): TGCAGTGCTAGTGGGGGAGGGGACTATGGCTACACCTTC.

The rearrangement uses TRBV20-1 and TRBJ1-5; TRBD1 is a possible D gene (5 bases). There are 14 residues in the CDR3. Germline lookup yields CDR1 DFQATT and CDR2 SNEGSKA (reference sequence). Trimming cost V 4 bases and J 2 bases, with 12 bases left between them. CDR3 in amino acids: CSATPGPGNQPQHF. For the CDR3, the DNA is TGCAGTGCTACCCCGGGGCCGGGCAATCAGCCCCAGCATTTT.

The chain couples TRBV20-1 to TRBJ2-5, with D tentatively TRBD1 or TRBD2 (5 bases each). The CDR3 consists of 19 residues. The germline V and J ends were trimmed by 0 bases and 11 bases, with 34 bases remaining between them. Looked up from germline, CDR1 is DFQATT and CDR2 is SNEGSKA (reference sequence). CDR3 sequence: CSARDSEGPFIGYYNEQYF. The CDR3 DNA is TGCAGTGCTAGAGATAGTGAGGGACCCTTCATCGGCTACTACAATGAGCAGTACTTC.

The chain recombines TRBV6-1 with TRBJ2-7; no reliable D call. The CDR3 spans 16 residues. Per germline, CDR1 MNHNS and CDR2 SASEGT. Trimming took 4 bases from V and 5 from J, leaving 21 bases between them. The CDR3 region has the DNA TGTGCCAGCAGTGCCGTTATAGGGCCTCCGAGAGACGAGCAGTACTTC. Protein sequence: CASSAVIGPPRDEQYF.

The chain combines TRBV7-2 with TRBJ2-3; D not certain. Germline CDR1 is SGHTA and CDR2 is FQGNSA. The germline V and J ends were trimmed by 5 bases and 6 bases, with 15 bases remaining between them. CDR3 length: 14 residues. CDR3 amino acids: CASSPGLPGDTQYF. The CDR3 nucleotides read TGTGCCAGCAGCCCGGGCTTGCCTGGGGATACGCAGTATTTT.

In this sample, this clonotype turned up a few times. The chain recombines TRBV4-1 with TRBJ1-1, with D tentatively TRBD1 (5 bases). CDR3 length equals 15 residues. Germline CDR1 MGHRA, CDR2 YSYEKL. Between the trimmed V and J ends, which lost 4 bases and 0 bases, there was a span of 12 bases. CDR3 amino acids: CASSRLARVNTEAFF. The CDR3 nucleotides read TGCGCCAGCAGCCGCCTGGCCAGGGTGAACACTGAAGCTTTCTTT.

This clonotype was found a few times. The chain recombines TRBV5-1 with TRBJ2-2; no clear D. The germline V gene has CDR1 SGHRS and CDR2 YFSETQ. The CDR3 has 15 residues. The V end was cut by 1 base, the J end by 0 bases, with 7 bases between. The CDR3 region has the DNA TGCGCCAGCAGCTTGTTGTTGGCGAACACCGGGGAGCTGTTTTTT. Amino acid sequence: CASSLLLANTGELFF.

The J gene is TRBJ2-4, the V gene TRBV4-3; no definite D call. The CDR3 is 17 amino acids. Germline V gives CDR1 LGHNA, CDR2 YSLEER. The V gene lost 0 bases and the J gene lost 0 bases, with 12 bases spanning the gap. The CDR3 sequence: CASSQDFREIAKNIQYF. CDR3 in DNA: TGCGCCAGCAGCCAAGATTTTCGAGAGATAGCCAAAAACATTCAGTACTTC.

J is TRBJ2-7 and V is TRBV27, with 7 bases identical to TRBD2. The J call may be wrong; the DNA end is better matched by TRBJ2-4. The CDR3 covers 14 residues. From germline, CDR1 is MNHEY and CDR2 SMNVEV (reference sequence). The DNA for the CDR3 is TGTGCCAGCAGCCGAGCGGGATTCCAAAACATTCAGTACTTC. This translates into CASSRAGFQNIQYF.

As regards this clonotype: A read error may produce the germline difference seen at one junction end. The V call is TRBV5-5, the J call TRBJ2-5, with 8 positions matching TRBD1. Per the germline V gene, CDR1 is SGHKS and CDR2 is YYEKEE (reference sequence). The CDR3 has 13 residues. The CDR3 loop is CASSLDRDETQYF. The CDR3 DNA reads TGTGCCAGCAGTTTGGACAGGGATGAGACCCAGTACTTC.

The CDR3 sequence is CSARTSPSPVSYEQYF. The CDR3, as DNA: TGCAGTGCTAGAACTAGCCCTTCGCCGGTTAGCTACGAGCAGTACTTC. V is TRBV20-1 and J is TRBJ2-7; a possible D gene is TRBD2 (6 bases). V was cut by 2 bases and J by 3 bases, with 20 bases left in between. The CDR3 consists of 16 residues. The germline gives CDR1 DFQATT, CDR2 SNEGSKA (reference sequence).

This clonotype has only a few counts. J is TRBJ2-4 and V is TRBV5-1; tentative D call: TRBD1 (6 bases). There are 15 residues in the CDR3. From germline, CDR1 is SGHRS and CDR2 YFSETQ. V lost 1 base and J lost 3, with 11 bases in between. The CDR3 DNA sequence: TGCGCCAGCAGCTTGACAGGGAGAGGCAAAAACATTCAGTACTTC. It yields the protein CASSLTGRGKNIQYF.

The chain is built from TRBV6-2 or TRBV6-3 and TRBJ2-7; D perhaps matches TRBD1 (5 bases). CDR1 is MNHEY and CDR2 is SVGEGT in the germline V gene. The CDR3 spans 15 residues. Between the trimmed V and J ends, which lost 2 bases and 6 bases, there was a span of 17 bases. DNA for the CDR3: TGTGCCAGCAGTTACGGATGGGTAATTACAGGCGAGCAGTACTTC. It is translated as CASSYGWVITGEQYF.

The V gene is TRBV11-2, the J gene TRBJ2-1; D may match TRBD1 or TRBD2 (6 bases each). The closer fit of TRBJ2-7 to the DNA end suggests the J call may be wrong. Germline loops: CDR1 SGHAT, CDR2 FQNNGV. This CDR3 region has 14 residues. CDR3 protein: CASSLEGGYNEQYF. The DNA for the CDR3 is TGTGCCAGCAGCTTAGAGGGGGGCTACAATGAGCAGTACTTC.

V and J are TRBV6-2 or TRBV6-3 and TRBJ2-1; 9 bases align to TRBD2. The V and J ends lost 6 bases and 7 bases, in that order; junction bases with no gene match: 16. This CDR3 spans 17 amino acids. Germline assignment: CDR1 MNHEY and CDR2 SVGEGT. The DNA for the CDR3 is TGTGCCAGCAGCACCGCGCATGGCGGGGGGGCCCGGAATGAGCAGTTCTTC. Translated: CASSTAHGGGARNEQFF.

The J gene is TRBJ2-1, the V gene TRBV19, with D uncertain. V lost 3 bases and J lost 6, with 15 bases in between. Germline V gene data show CDR1 as LNHDA and CDR2 as SQIVND (reference sequence). The CDR3 contains 15 residues. CDR3 in DNA: TGTGCCAGTAGTATTTGGGCTGTTAGTGGCAATGAGCAGTTCTTC. Its translation: CASSIWAVSGNEQFF.

Only a few counts were recorded for this clonotype. This chain uses TRBV20-1 with TRBJ2-5; D perhaps matches TRBD1 (6 bases). The CDR3 is 16 residues long. Germline values: CDR1 DFQATT, CDR2 SNEGSKA (reference sequence). The V end was cut by 0 bases, the J end by 2 bases, with 16 bases between. The CDR3 loop reads CSAREGGGHIQETQYF. In DNA, the CDR3 is TGCAGTGCTAGAGAAGGGGGTGGGCATATTCAAGAGACCCAGTACTTC.